This T cell receptor beta chain originates from a study of early T cells in non-severe SARS-CoV-2 infection. One entry per CDR3 protein results from TCRdb running MiXCR on the 5' RACE reads. Found here are 75,000 to 100,000 distinct CDR3 sequences, 14% to 15% of them singletons; the top ten hold 10% to 11%. V lost 6 bases and J lost 4, with 9 bases in between. The germline gives CDR1 SQVTM, CDR2 ANQGSEA. This CDR3 is 11 amino acids long. V gene TRBV29-1 combines with J gene TRBJ1-2; D call uncertain. The TCR was taken from an adult who was a healthcare worker with PCR-confirmed SARS-CoV-2 infection or an uninfected control (not recorded which). Sequencing input: whole blood. The CDR3 loop is CSVPGLYGYTF. CDR3 nucleotide sequence: TGCAGCGTCCCAGGACTCTATGGCTACACCTTC. Together with reference TRBV29-1 and TRBJ1-2, the CDR3 gives the full variable domain: SAVISQKPSRDICQRGTSLTIQCQVDSQVTMMFWYRQQPGQSLTLIATANQGSEATYESGFVIDKFPISRPNLTFSTLTVSNMSPEDSSIYLCSVPGLYGYTFGSGTRLTVV.